This T cell receptor (beta chain) emerged from a study of T-cell memory formation after mild COVID-19. The sample holds many counts of this clonotype. The target antigen is unknown. Study results and limitations: CD4/CD8 balance held among clones contracting day 15 to 85, and later expanders leaned CD4+.

Libraries for TCRalpha and TCRbeta carried sample barcodes and unique molecular identifiers via 5'RACE. MiXCR, applied by TCRdb to the 5' RACE reads, yields one record per CDR3 protein. This sample yields about 57,000 distinct CDR3 sequences, of which more than 10% are seen a single time; around a quarter belongs to the top ten. V was pared by 1 base and J by 6 bases, with 8 bases of the junction left unmatched. The CDR3 is 15 amino acids. Germline CDR1 SGHRS, CDR2 YFSETQ. The material sequenced was PBMCs or a T cell subset sorted from them (not recorded which). This receptor was taken from a man aged 18 to 29 who had mild COVID-19 (a few samples of this study predate the infection). Cell type and time point are not known. This sequence joins TRBV5-1 and TRBJ2-3, with TRBD2 identical over 7 bases. CDR3 nucleotides: TGCGCCAGCAGCTTGTGGCGGACTAGTTCGGATACGCAGTATTTT. Its protein product is CASSLWRTSSDTQYF.